Listed here are 18 T cell receptor beta chains from one sample, sequenced in a study of T cell repertoires in cytomegalovirus infection. TCRdb re-called the reads with MiXCR, one entry per CDR3 protein. The table records a few hundred thousand distinct CDR3 sequences, roughly 15% of them present only once. The source material was PBMCs. These receptor sequences come from a human donor in good health (CMV status not recorded). Some clones in this sample may be carry-over from other donors' samples.

This clonotype was observed a few times. The chain has TRBV10-3 and TRBJ2-2, with 9 bases fitting TRBD1. Germline assignment: CDR1 ENHRY and CDR2 SYGVKD. The V segment lost 11 bases and the J segment 6 bases; nucleotides outside the gene matches: 16. This CDR3 is built from 16 residues. The CDR3 loop is CAATEGTGKISGELFF. CDR3 DNA: TGTGCCGCCACGGAAGGGACAGGGAAGATATCCGGGGAGCTGTTTTTT.

This clonotype was counted between two and nine times. The chain has TRBV7-2 and TRBJ1-2; unclear D gene. This CDR3 has 13 residues. Germline V lookup: CDR1 SGHTA, CDR2 FQGNSA. V lost 5 bases and J 5 bases, leaving 12 bases between the germline ends. CDR3 region: CASSPRVGYGYTF. Here the CDR3 DNA reads TGTGCCAGCAGCCCGAGGGTAGGGTATGGCTACACCTTC.

This chain uses TRBV19 with TRBJ2-3, with TRBD1 matching 8 bases. Trimming took 5 bases from V and 4 from J; bases not matched to a gene: 11. The CDR3 covers 16 residues. Germline V gene lookup returns CDR1 LNHDA and CDR2 SQIVND (reference sequence). CDR3: CASSPGQGNYADTQYF. CDR3 DNA: TGTGCCAGTAGTCCTGGACAGGGCAATTACGCAGATACGCAGTATTTT.

In nucleotides, the CDR3 is TGTGCCAGCCAGACGACCGGGACAGGGGGCTACGAGCAGTACTTC. Its translation is CASQTTGTGGYEQYF. The J gene is TRBJ2-7, the V gene TRBV28; 11 nucleotides align to TRBD1. The germline gives CDR1 MDHEN, CDR2 SYDVKM. With 8 bases clipped from V and 3 bases from J, the junction kept 9 bases outside the gene matches. The CDR3 consists of 15 residues. The full variable domain, rest sourced from reference TRBV28 and TRBJ2-7, is DVKVTQSSRYLVKRTGEKVFLECVQDMDHENMFWYRQDPGLGLRLIYFSYDVKMKEKGDIPEGYSVSREKKERFSLILESASTNQTSMYLCASQTTGTGGYEQYFGPGTRLTVT.

This clonotype has ten or more counts. The chain combines TRBV28 with TRBJ1-2; tentative D call: TRBD1 (5 bases). Trimming removed 3 bases from V and 8 bases from J, with 10 bases in between. Looked up from germline, CDR1 is MDHEN and CDR2 is SYDVKM. The length of the CDR3 is 12 residues. The CDR3 is CASSFYRSGYTF. The CDR3 bases are TGTGCCAGCAGTTTTTACAGGTCCGGCTACACCTTC.

This clonotype appeared many times. The V and J genes are TRBV6-1 and TRBJ1-5; perhaps TRBD1 as D (5 bases). The CDR3 loop spans 15 amino acids. CDR1 is MNHNS, CDR2 SASEGT, per germline. The V end was cut by 6 bases, the J end by 2 bases, with 14 bases between. The CDR3 here is CASRGVAGGNQPQHF. In nucleotides, the CDR3 is TGTGCCAGCAGGGGGGTGGCGGGTGGCAATCAGCCCCAGCATTTT.

The genes are TRBV10-3 and TRBJ1-6; 7 bases agree with TRBD1. Germline V gene lookup returns CDR1 ENHRY and CDR2 SYGVKD. Trimming at V came to 3 bases and at J to 7 bases, leaving 9 bases not matched to a gene. The CDR3 is 16 amino acids. In DNA form, the CDR3 reads TGTGCCATCAGTGACCGAGTATTAGGGGGCAATTCACCCCTCCACTTT. As protein: CAISDRVLGGNSPLHF.

This clonotype was seen only a few times. The J gene is TRBJ1-1, the V gene TRBV7-9; TRBD1 agrees at 8 bases. J lost 2 bases, V lost 5 bases, and 16 bases had no gene match. Per germline, CDR1 SEHNR and CDR2 FQNEAQ (reference sequence). The CDR3 covers 18 residues. CDR3 nucleotide sequence: TGTGCCAGCAGCCGCGATAGATTTTGGACAGGGACCAACACTGAAGCTTTCTTT. Translated, it gives CASSRDRFWTGTNTEAFF.

This clonotype was recorded at least ten times. The V call is TRBV4-1, the J call TRBJ2-1, with 10 bases identical to TRBD2. J was trimmed by 3 bases and V by 4 bases; bases with no gene match: 12. The CDR3 consists of 18 residues. Germline V gives CDR1 MGHRA, CDR2 YSYEKL. The CDR3 protein is CASSRLIPGTSDYNEQFF. CDR3 coding DNA: TGCGCCAGCAGCCGACTGATACCCGGGACTAGCGACTACAATGAGCAGTTCTTC.

This clonotype was detected a few times. The V call is TRBV9, the J call TRBJ1-4; 7 bases match TRBD1. With 0 bases clipped from V and 8 bases from J, the junction kept 4 bases outside the gene matches. The CDR3 loop spans 14 amino acids. CDR1 SGDLS and CDR2 YYNGEE come from the germline V gene. The CDR3 region is CASSVAQGPEKLFF. CDR3 bases: TGTGCCAGCAGCGTAGCACAGGGGCCCGAAAAACTGTTTTTT.

This clonotype appeared many times. The chain has TRBV7-9 and TRBJ1-1; the match to TRBD1 covers 11 bases. Losses at the gene ends were 7 bases for V and 6 bases for J; bases not matched to a gene: 10. CDR1 and CDR2 (germline): SEHNR, FQNEAQ (reference sequence). This CDR3 is built from 15 residues. CDR3 protein: CASIKAGTGGAEAFF. The CDR3 DNA reads as TGTGCCAGCATCAAAGCCGGGACAGGGGGGGCTGAAGCTTTCTTT. Supplemented by reference TRBV7-9 and TRBJ1-1, the full variable domain reads DTGVSQNPRHKITKRGQNVTFRCDPISEHNRLYWYRQTLGQGPEFLTYFQNEAQLEKSRLLSDRFSAERPKGSFSTLEIQRTEQGDSAMYLCASIKAGTGGAEAFFGQGTRLTVV.

This rearrangement joins TRBV27 to TRBJ1-1; D is ambiguous. Germline CDR1 and CDR2: MNHEY and SMNVEV (reference sequence). The V gene lost 2 bases and the J gene lost 1 base, with 5 bases spanning the gap. This CDR3 region has 13 residues. CDR3 DNA: TGTGCCAGCAGTTTAGTCAGGAACACTGAAGCTTTCTTT. Its protein product is CASSLVRNTEAFF.

This clonotype has ten or more counts. The chain has TRBV7-9 and TRBJ1-2; unclear D gene. CDR3 size: 15 residues. Germline assignment: CDR1 SEHNR and CDR2 FQNEAQ (reference sequence). V lost 4 bases, J lost 2 bases, and 14 bases lay in between. CDR3 DNA sequence: TGTGCCAGCAGCTCGGAGAACCCTTTGAACTATGGCTACACCTTC. It is translated as CASSSENPLNYGYTF. Full variable domain (rest looked up from reference TRBV7-9 and TRBJ1-2): DTGVSQNPRHKITKRGQNVTFRCDPISEHNRLYWYRQTLGQGPEFLTYFQNEAQLEKSRLLSDRFSAERPKGSFSTLEIQRTEQGDSAMYLCASSSENPLNYGYTFGSGTRLTVV.

This clonotype was detected ten times or more. The V and J genes are TRBV28 and TRBJ1-1; D not resolved. Germline CDR1 and CDR2: MDHEN and SYDVKM. V was trimmed by 2 bases and J by 1 base, leaving 14 bases between them. The CDR3 contains 16 residues. This CDR3 reads CASSLNLWWENTEAFF. CDR3 DNA sequence: TGTGCCAGCAGTTTAAATTTGTGGTGGGAGAACACTGAAGCTTTCTTT.

This clonotype was observed a few times. The chain couples TRBV28 to TRBJ2-7; the match to TRBD1 covers 9 bases. The V and J ends lost 5 bases and 6 bases, in that order; junction bases with no gene match: 14. Germline CDR1 MDHEN, CDR2 SYDVKM. The CDR3 totals 16 residues. CDR3 DNA sequence: TGTGCCAGCAGTCTCACCGGGACAGGGAAGCCTGGCGAGCAGTACTTC. Its protein product is CASSLTGTGKPGEQYF.

At least ten counts were recorded for this clonotype. V and J are TRBV5-1 and TRBJ1-2, with TRBD1 matching over 8 bases. In germline, CDR1 is SGHRS, CDR2 YFSETQ. Trimming removed 1 base from V and 2 bases from J; junction bases left unmatched: 7. CDR3 length: 16 amino acids. As DNA, the CDR3 is TGCGCCAGCAGCTTGTTGGCGACAGGGGCGAACTATGGCTACACCTTC. It yields the protein CASSLLATGANYGYTF.

In regard to this clonotype: The conserved final phenylalanine or tryptophan is absent from the CDR3, which likely points to a read error. The chain uses TRBV7-6 and TRBJ2-7, with a tentative D call TRBD2 (6 bases). The CDR3 is 12 amino acids. Trimming removed 5 bases at V and 3 bases at J, with 8 bases between. Looked up from germline, CDR1 is SGHVS and CDR2 is FNYEAQ. The CDR3: CASSPGSYEQYY. In nucleotides, the CDR3 is TGTGCCAGCAGCCCCGGGAGCTACGAGCAGTACTAC.

The rearrangement links TRBV20-1 to TRBJ2-2, with TRBD1 matching over 8 bases. The germline V gene has CDR1 DFQATT and CDR2 SNEGSKA (reference sequence). J lost 7 bases, V lost 2 bases, and 9 bases had no gene match. The CDR3 loop spans 15 amino acids. The CDR3 reads CSARYPDRGGGELFF. CDR3 coding DNA: TGCAGTGCTAGATACCCCGACAGGGGCGGCGGGGAGCTGTTTTTT.